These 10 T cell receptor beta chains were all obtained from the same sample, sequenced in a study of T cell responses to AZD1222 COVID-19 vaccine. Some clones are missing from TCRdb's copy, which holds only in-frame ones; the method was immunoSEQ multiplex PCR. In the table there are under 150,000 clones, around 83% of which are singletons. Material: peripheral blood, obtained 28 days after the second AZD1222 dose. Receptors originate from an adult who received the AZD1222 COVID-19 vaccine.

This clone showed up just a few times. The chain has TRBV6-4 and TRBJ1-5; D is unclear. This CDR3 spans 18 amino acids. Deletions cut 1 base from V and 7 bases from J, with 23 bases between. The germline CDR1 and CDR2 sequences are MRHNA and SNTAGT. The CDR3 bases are TGTGCCAGCAGTGACTTTAACTTGGGGTCGGCGGGTGTACAGCCCCAGCATTTT. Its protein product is CASSDFNLGSAGVQPQHF.

The CDR3, as DNA: TGTGCCAGCAGCGGAGGGGGGTCGCATTCACCCCTCCACTTT. It codes for CASSGGGSHSPLHF. The rearrangement uses TRBV13 and TRBJ1-6, with a tentative D call TRBD1 (6 bases). Germline-derived CDR1 and CDR2 are PRHDT and FYEKMQ (reference sequence). This CDR3 is 14 amino acids long. V lost 5 bases and J 8 bases, leaving 13 bases between the germline ends.

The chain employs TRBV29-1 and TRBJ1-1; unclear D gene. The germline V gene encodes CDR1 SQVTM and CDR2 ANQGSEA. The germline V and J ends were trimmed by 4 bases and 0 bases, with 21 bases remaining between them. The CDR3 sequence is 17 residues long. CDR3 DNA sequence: TGCAGCGTTGTGGGGATCCAAAGTGTGGTGGTGAACACTGAAGCTTTCTTT. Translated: CSVVGIQSVVVNTEAFF.

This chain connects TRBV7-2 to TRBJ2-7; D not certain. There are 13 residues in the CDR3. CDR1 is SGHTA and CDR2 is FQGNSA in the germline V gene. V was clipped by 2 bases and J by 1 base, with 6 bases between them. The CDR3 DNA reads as TGTGCCAGCAGCTTATTAGATTCCTACGAGCAGTACTTC. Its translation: CASSLLDSYEQYF.

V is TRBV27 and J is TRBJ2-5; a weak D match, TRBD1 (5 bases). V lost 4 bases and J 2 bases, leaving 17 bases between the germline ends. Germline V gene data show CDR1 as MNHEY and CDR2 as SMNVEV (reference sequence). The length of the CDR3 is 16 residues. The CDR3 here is CASSSNPGRAQETQYF. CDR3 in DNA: TGTGCCAGCAGTTCCAACCCGGGCAGGGCTCAAGAGACCCAGTACTTC.

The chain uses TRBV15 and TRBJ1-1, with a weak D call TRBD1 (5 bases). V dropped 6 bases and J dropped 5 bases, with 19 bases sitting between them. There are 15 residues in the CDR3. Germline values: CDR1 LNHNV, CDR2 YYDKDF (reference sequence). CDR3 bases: TGTGCCACCAGACTAAAGCAGGGTGGAGGGACTGAAGCTTTCTTT. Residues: CATRLKQGGGTEAFF.

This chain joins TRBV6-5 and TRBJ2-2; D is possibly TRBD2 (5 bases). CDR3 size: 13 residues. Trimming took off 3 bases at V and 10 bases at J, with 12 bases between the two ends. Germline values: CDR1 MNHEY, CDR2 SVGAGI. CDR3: CASSYAEGLELFF. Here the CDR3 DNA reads TGTGCCAGCAGTTATGCCGAGGGTCTGGAGCTGTTTTTT.

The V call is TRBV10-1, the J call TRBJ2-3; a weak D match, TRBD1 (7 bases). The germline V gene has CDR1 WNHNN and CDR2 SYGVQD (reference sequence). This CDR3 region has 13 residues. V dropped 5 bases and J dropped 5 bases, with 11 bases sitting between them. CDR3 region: CASSRRGQDTQYF. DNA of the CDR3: TGCGCCAGCAGTAGGAGGGGGCAAGATACGCAGTATTTT.

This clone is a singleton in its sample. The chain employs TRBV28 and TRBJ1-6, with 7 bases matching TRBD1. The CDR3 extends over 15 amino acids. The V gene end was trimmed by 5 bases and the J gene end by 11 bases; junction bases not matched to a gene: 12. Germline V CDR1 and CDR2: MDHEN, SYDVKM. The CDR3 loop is CASSPSDRAAAPLHF. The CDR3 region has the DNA TGTGCCAGCAGTCCTAGTGACAGGGCCGCGGCACCCCTCCACTTT.

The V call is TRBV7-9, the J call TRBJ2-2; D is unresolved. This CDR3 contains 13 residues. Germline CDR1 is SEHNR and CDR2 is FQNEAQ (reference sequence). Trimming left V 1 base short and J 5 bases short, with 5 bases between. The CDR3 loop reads CASSLEWTGELFF. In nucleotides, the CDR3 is TGTGCCAGCAGCTTAGAGTGGACCGGGGAGCTGTTTTTT. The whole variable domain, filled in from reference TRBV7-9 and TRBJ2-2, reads DTGVSQNPRHKITKRGQNVTFRCDPISEHNRLYWYRQTLGQGPEFLTYFQNEAQLEKSRLLSDRFSAERPKGSFSTLEIQRTEQGDSAMYLCASSLEWTGELFFGEGSRLTVL.